What follows are 4 T cell receptor beta chains derived from one specimen sequenced in a study of blood T cell repertoires in COVID-19. Sequenced by immunoSEQ multiplex PCR; TCRdb stores in-frame clones only, minus some. The sample has some 250,000 clones, approximately 83% seen once. The sample taken for sequencing was PBMCs or T cells enriched from blood (not recorded which). Source of these receptors: a woman between 45 and 60 years old who had recovered from COVID-19.

The chain has TRBV5-1 and TRBJ2-3; possibly TRBD2 for D (5 bases). Trimming removed 0 bases from V and 0 bases from J, with 8 bases in between. This CDR3 region has 15 residues. The germline gives CDR1 SGHRS, CDR2 YFSETQ. The CDR3 nucleotides are TGCGCCAGCAGCTTGGGAAGCGGTAGCACAGATACGCAGTATTTT. Its protein product is CASSLGSGSTDTQYF.

The rearrangement joins TRBV6-5 to TRBJ2-4; D not resolved. Germline V gene data show CDR1 as MNHEY and CDR2 as SVGAGI. The CDR3 spans 12 residues. V was pared by 5 bases and J by 9 bases, with 11 bases between. The CDR3 DNA follows: TGTGCCAGCAGTAGTCCGGGTAGCATTCAGTACTTC. Translating it yields CASSSPGSIQYF.

V usage is TRBV30 and J usage is TRBJ2-7, with TRBD2 matching over 10 bases. This CDR3 spans 14 amino acids. Germline CDR1 reads GTSNPN; CDR2 reads SVGIG (reference sequence). J was trimmed by 3 bases and V by 4 bases; bases with no gene match: 6. DNA for the CDR3: TGTGCCTGGAAGGCTAGCGGGAGTCTCTACGAGCAGTACTTC. Translating it yields CAWKASGSLYEQYF.

Note on this clone: Other nucleotide sequences in the sample specify the same CDR3. The V gene is TRBV5-1, the J gene TRBJ2-7; 11 positions agree with TRBD1. Germline CDR1 SGHRS, CDR2 YFSETQ. This CDR3 has 14 residues. V shed 2 bases and J 4 bases; nucleotides not matched to a gene: 2. CDR3 sequence (DNA): TGCGCCAGCAGCTTAGGACAGGGGGCTTACGAGCAGTACTTC. Translation: CASSLGQGAYEQYF.